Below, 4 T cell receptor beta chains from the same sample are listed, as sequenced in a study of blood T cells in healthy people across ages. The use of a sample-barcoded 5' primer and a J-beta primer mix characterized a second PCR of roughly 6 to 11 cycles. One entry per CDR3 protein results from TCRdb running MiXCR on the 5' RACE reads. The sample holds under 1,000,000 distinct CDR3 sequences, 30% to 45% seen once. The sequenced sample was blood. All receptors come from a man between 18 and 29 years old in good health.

Written as DNA, the CDR3 is TGTGCCAGCAGTTCGGGACAGGTCTCTGGGGCCAACGTCCTGACTTTC. The encoded protein is CASSSGQVSGANVLTF. The rearrangement joins TRBV6-5 to TRBJ2-6; 8 bases are a match to TRBD1. The CDR3 runs to 16 residues. V lost 4 bases to trimming and J lost 0 bases; unmatched junction nucleotides: 2. Germline CDR1 reads MNHEY; CDR2 reads SVGAGI.

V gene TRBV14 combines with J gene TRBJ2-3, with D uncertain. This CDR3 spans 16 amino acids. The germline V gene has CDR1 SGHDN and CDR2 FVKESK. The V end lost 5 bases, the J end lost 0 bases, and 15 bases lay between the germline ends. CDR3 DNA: TGTGCCAGCAGCTCCAACAAAGGCCTAAGCACAGATACGCAGTATTTT. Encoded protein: CASSSNKGLSTDTQYF.

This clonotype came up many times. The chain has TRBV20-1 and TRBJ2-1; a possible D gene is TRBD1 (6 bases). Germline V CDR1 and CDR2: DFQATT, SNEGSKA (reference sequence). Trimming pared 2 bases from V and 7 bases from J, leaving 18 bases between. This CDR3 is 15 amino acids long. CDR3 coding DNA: TGCAGTGCTAGACCCCCCAGGGGCCTTGGGAATGAGCAGTTCTTC. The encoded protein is CSARPPRGLGNEQFF.

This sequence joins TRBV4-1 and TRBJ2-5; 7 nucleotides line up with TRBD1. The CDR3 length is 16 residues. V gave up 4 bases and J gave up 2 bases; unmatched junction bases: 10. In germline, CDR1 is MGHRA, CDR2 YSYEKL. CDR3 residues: CASSRITMGQQETQYF. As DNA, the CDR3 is TGCGCCAGCAGCCGGATCACCATGGGACAGCAAGAGACCCAGTACTTC.